This entry describes one T cell receptor (beta chain). RNA transcripts gave rise to amplified TCR beta CDR3 regions. When the TCR CDR3 underwent first-round RT-PCR, the HTBI primer set was used. TCRdb independently ran MiXCR on the multiplex PCR reads; one entry per CDR3 protein. The table records about 95,000 distinct CDR3 sequences, approximately 39% of them present only once. These data come from a study of T cells in Graves' hyperthyroidism and ophthalmopathy. Germline V CDR1 and CDR2: SNHLY, FYNNEI. The CDR3 loop spans 13 amino acids. Trimming left V 2 bases short and J 0 bases short, with 4 bases between.

The TCR sequence derives from a woman in her thirties with Graves' hyperthyroidism. The source material was peripheral blood or thyroid tissue (not recorded which). The V call is TRBV2, the J call TRBJ1-1; D is unclear. The DNA of the CDR3 is TGTGCCAGCAGTGAATACCTGAACACTGAAGCTTTCTTT. Translating it yields CASSEYLNTEAFF.